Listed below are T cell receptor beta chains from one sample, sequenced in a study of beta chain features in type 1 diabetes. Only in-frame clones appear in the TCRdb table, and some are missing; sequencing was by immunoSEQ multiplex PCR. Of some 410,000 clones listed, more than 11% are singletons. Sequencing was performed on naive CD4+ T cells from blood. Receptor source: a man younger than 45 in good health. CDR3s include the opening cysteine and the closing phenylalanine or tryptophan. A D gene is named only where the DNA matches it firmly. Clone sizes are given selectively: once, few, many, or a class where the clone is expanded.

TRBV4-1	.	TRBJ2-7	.	CASSQAATRSYEQYF	TGCGCCAGCAGCCAAGCGGCTACTCGCTCCTACGAGCAGTACTTC
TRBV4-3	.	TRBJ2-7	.	CASSQGISRGEQYF	TGCGCCAGCAGCCAAGGGATCTCTAGGGGCGAGCAGTACTTC
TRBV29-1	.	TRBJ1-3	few	CSVEARGLSGNTIYF	TGCAGCGTTGAGGCGCGGGGTCTGTCTGGAAACACCATATATTTT
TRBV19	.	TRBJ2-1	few	CASSETMSGYYNEQFF	TGTGCCAGTAGTGAGACCATGTCGGGGTACTACAATGAGCAGTTCTTC
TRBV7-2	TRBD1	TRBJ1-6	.	CASSQTGQGSSPLHF	TGTGCCAGCAGCCAGACCGGACAGGGTAGTTCACCCCTCCACTTT
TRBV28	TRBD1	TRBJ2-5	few	CASKGADAQETQYF	TGTGCCAGCAAGGGGGCGGACGCACAAGAGACCCAGTACTTC
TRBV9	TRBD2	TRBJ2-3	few	CASSVTSGGRDGTDTQYF	TGTGCCAGCAGCGTAACTAGCGGGGGCCGGGATGGCACAGATACGCAGTATTTT
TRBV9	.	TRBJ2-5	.	CASSPRVYEEKTQYF	TGTGCCAGCAGCCCCAGGGTCTATGAGGAAAAGACCCAGTACTTC
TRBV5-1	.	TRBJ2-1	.	CASSWDTTGVSLEQFF	TGCGCCAGCAGCTGGGACACGACGGGAGTCAGCCTTGAGCAGTTCTTC
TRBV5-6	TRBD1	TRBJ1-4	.	CASSLGGQGLKLFF	TGTGCCAGCAGCTTGGGCGGACAGGGCCTTAAACTGTTTTTT
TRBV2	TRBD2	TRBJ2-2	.	CASSVLAGAGELFF	TGTGCCAGCAGTGTACTAGCGGGAGCCGGGGAGCTGTTTTTT
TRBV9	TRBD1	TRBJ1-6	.	CASSLTGTVNSPLHF	TGTGCCAGCAGCCTCACCGGGACAGTGAATTCACCCCTCCACTTT
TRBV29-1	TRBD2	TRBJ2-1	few	CSVESGRLAAGYEQFF	TGCAGCGTTGAATCGGGGCGACTAGCGGCAGGGTATGAGCAGTTCTTC
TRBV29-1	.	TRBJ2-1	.	CSGDLTRSNEQFF	TGCAGCGGGGACTTGACTCGGAGCAATGAGCAGTTCTTC
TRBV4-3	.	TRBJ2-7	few	CASSAGWDRAYEQYF	TGCGCCAGCTCCGCTGGATGGGACCGGGCCTACGAGCAGTACTTC
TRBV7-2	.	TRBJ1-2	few	CASSLESGGYTF	TGTGCCAGCAGCTTAGAATCTGGAGGCTACACCTTC
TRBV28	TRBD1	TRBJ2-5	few	CASSPSTGGKETQYF	TGTGCCAGCAGCCCCTCGACAGGGGGCAAGGAGACCCAGTACTTC
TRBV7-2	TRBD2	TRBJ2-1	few	CASSLAIGLAGTEQFF	TGTGCCAGCAGCTTAGCGATTGGACTAGCGGGGACTGAGCAGTTCTTC
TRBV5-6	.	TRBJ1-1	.	CASSLRLIQGHPNTEAFF	TGTGCCAGCAGCTTGCGGTTAATCCAGGGACACCCGAACACTGAAGCTTTCTTT
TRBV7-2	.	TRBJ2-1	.	CASSSWWGEVSYNEQFF	TGTGCCAGCAGCTCATGGTGGGGCGAAGTTTCCTACAATGAGCAGTTCTTC
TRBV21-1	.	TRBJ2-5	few	CASSKTGRQETQYF	TGTGCCAGCAGCAAGACAGGAAGACAAGAGACCCAGTACTTC
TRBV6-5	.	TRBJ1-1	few	CASSRDTEAFF	TGTGCCAGCAGTAGGGACACTGAAGCTTTCTTT
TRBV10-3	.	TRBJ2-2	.	CASKDSPANTGELFF	TGTGCCAGCAAAGACTCCCCCGCGAACACCGGGGAGCTGTTTTTT
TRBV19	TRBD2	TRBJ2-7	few	CASSIGAGGPYEQYF	TGTGCCAGTAGTATTGGAGCGGGGGGACCCTACGAGCAGTACTTC
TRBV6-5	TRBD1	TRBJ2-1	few	CASSPTGGRNEQFF	TGTGCCAGCAGCCCGACAGGGGGGCGGAATGAGCAGTTCTTC
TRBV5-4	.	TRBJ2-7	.	CASSRQDSSYEQYF	TGTGCCAGCAGTCGACAGGATAGCTCCTACGAGCAGTACTTC
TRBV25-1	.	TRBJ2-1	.	CASSRPPADEQFF	TGTGCCAGCAGTCGTCCCCCCGCGGATGAGCAGTTCTTC
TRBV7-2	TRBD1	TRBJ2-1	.	CASKGAKEQFF	TGTGCCAGCAAGGGGGCAAAAGAGCAGTTCTTC
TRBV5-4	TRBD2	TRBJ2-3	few	CASSSAGTSKDTQYF	TGTGCCAGCAGCTCTGCCGGGACTAGTAAAGATACGCAGTATTTT
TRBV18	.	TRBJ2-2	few	CASSLVGPANTGELFF	TGTGCCAGCTCCCTAGTAGGACCAGCGAACACCGGGGAGCTGTTTTTT
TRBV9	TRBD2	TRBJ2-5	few	CASSPLGGGEETQYF	TGTGCCAGTTCTCCCCTTGGGGGGGGTGAAGAGACCCAGTACTTC
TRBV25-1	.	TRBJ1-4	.	CASSRGRSSQGEKLFF	TGTGCCAGCAGCCGGGGGAGAAGCAGCCAAGGTGAAAAACTGTTTTTT
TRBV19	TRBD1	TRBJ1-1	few	CASSIVGTANTEAFF	TGTGCCAGTAGTATAGTTGGGACAGCAAACACTGAAGCTTTCTTT
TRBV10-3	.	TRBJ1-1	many	CAISENRETEAFF	TGTGCCATCAGTGAGAACAGGGAGACTGAAGCTTTCTTT
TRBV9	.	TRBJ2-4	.	CASSPGVQENIQYF	TGTGCCAGCAGCCCCGGCGTTCAAGAAAACATTCAGTACTTC
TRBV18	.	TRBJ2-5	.	CASSPRAARETQYF	TGTGCCAGCTCACCCCGCGCGGCTCGGGAGACCCAGTACTTC
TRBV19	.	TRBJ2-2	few	CASSTGVFAGELFF	TGTGCCAGTAGTACAGGGGTTTTCGCCGGGGAGCTGTTTTTT